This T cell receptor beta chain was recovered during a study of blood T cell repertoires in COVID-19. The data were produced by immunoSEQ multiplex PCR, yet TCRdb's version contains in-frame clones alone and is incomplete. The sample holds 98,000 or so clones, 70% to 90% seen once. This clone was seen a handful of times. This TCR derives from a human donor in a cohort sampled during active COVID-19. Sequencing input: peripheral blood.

The DNA of the CDR3 is TGTGCCAGCCAGGCAGGGGAAGAGACCCAGTACTTC. Amino acid sequence: CASQAGEETQYF. The V call is TRBV11-2, the J call TRBJ2-5, with a weak D call TRBD1 (6 bases). With 8 bases removed from V and 3 bases from J, the gap between germline ends came to 10 bases. Germline lookup yields CDR1 SGHAT and CDR2 FQNNGV. This CDR3 contains 12 residues.